Listed here is a single T cell receptor (beta chain). This sample is drawn from a study of CD8 T cells in Susac syndrome. Study details: Clinically active disease was present in over five of the sequenced Susac syndrome patients. Roughly eight of these patients were in remission.

Trimming took 6 bases from V and 0 from J, leaving 12 bases between them. The CDR3 is 13 residues long. CDR1 and CDR2 from the germline V gene are DFQATT and SNEGSKA (reference sequence). RNA amounts of about 0.45 to 1 ug underwent reverse transcription with random hexamers. From the immunoSEQ multiplex PCR reads, TCRdb called clonotypes with MiXCR, one entry per CDR3 protein. The table has 100,000 to 150,000 distinct CDR3 sequences, about 93% seen once. The sequenced material came from CD8+ T cells from PBMCs. This chain links TRBV20-1 with TRBJ2-7, with D possibly TRBD2 on 6 matching bases. This TCR was sampled from a human donor with Susac syndrome. CDR3 coding DNA: TGCAGTGCCCGTAAGGACTACTCCTACGAGCAGTACTTC. This translates into CSARKDYSYEQYF.